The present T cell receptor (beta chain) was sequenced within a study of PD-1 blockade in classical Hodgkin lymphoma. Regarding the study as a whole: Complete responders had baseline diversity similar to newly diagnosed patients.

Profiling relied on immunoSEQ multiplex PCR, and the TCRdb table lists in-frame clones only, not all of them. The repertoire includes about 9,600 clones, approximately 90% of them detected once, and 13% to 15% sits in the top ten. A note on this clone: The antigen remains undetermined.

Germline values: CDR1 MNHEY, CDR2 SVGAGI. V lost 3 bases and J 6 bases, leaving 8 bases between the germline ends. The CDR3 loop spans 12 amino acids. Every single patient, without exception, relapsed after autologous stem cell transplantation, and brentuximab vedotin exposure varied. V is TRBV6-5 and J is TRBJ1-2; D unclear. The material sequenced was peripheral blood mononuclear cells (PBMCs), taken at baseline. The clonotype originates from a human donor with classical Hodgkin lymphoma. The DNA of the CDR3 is TGTGCCAGCAGTTATTTGGGTGATGGCTACACCTTC. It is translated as CASSYLGDGYTF.